Listed here are 12 T cell receptor beta chains from one sample, sequenced in a study of blood T cell repertoires in COVID-19. TCRdb keeps only in-frame clones here, not all; method: immunoSEQ multiplex PCR. In the table there are over 60,000 clones, approximately 83% of which are singletons. Sequencing was carried out using peripheral blood. The receptors come from a man in his fifties or sixties with COVID-19, enrolled during active disease.

The sample holds one count of this clone. The rearrangement links TRBV30 to TRBJ1-4; tentatively, D is TRBD1 (6 bases). V was shortened by 1 base and J by 2 bases, with 14 bases between the two germline ends. Germline CDR1 is GTSNPN and CDR2 is SVGIG (reference sequence). This CDR3 region has 16 residues. CDR3 DNA sequence: TGTGCCTGGAGTGAAAAGAGGGGGTTCACTAATGAAAAACTGTTTTTT. It translates to CAWSEKRGFTNEKLFF.

This chain joins TRBV11-2 and TRBJ2-7; 9 positions agree with TRBD2. The V and J ends lost 5 bases and 6 bases, in that order; junction bases with no gene match: 5. Germline-derived CDR1 and CDR2 are SGHAT and FQNNGV. The CDR3 spans 13 residues. CDR3 DNA: TGTGCCAGCAGCAGAGGACTAGCGCTCGAGCAGTACTTC. Its protein is CASSRGLALEQYF.

The chain has TRBV6-1 and TRBJ1-1; 7 bases are shared with TRBD1. V lost 3 bases to trimming and J lost 10 bases; unmatched junction nucleotides: 8. The CDR3 is 13 residues long. Germline V lookup: CDR1 MNHNS, CDR2 SASEGT. CDR3 residues: CASSDRQGVGAFF. DNA for the CDR3: TGTGCCAGCAGTGATAGACAGGGCGTGGGAGCTTTCTTT.

This clone was detected only a few times. This sequence joins TRBV5-1 and TRBJ1-1; 7 positions agree with TRBD1. Germline assignment: CDR1 SGHRS and CDR2 YFSETQ. J lost 0 bases, V lost 3 bases, and 5 bases had no gene match. The CDR3 is 15 amino acids. DNA for the CDR3: TGCGCCAGCAGCTCGGGACAGTCCATGAACACTGAAGCTTTCTTT. Its translation is CASSSGQSMNTEAFF.

The chain couples TRBV24-1 to TRBJ2-1; D is possibly TRBD2 (6 bases). This CDR3 is built from 16 residues. Germline V gives CDR1 KGHDR, CDR2 SFDVKD. Trimming cost V 1 base and J 6 bases, with 15 bases left between them. CDR3 nucleotide sequence: TGTGCCACCAGTGATTTCCCTTCTCTGGGGGGCAATGAGCAGTTCTTC. It encodes CATSDFPSLGGNEQFF.

V gene TRBV30 combines with J gene TRBJ1-3; D gene unclear. V lost 0 bases and J lost 0, with 6 bases in between. This CDR3 contains 14 residues. Germline CDR1 is GTSNPN and CDR2 is SVGIG (reference sequence). The CDR3 DNA follows: TGTGCCTGGAGTGTCGGAGGCTCTGGAAACACCATATATTTT. Protein product: CAWSVGGSGNTIYF.

J is TRBJ2-2 and V is TRBV24-1, with 11 bases that match TRBD2. Germline V gene data show CDR1 as KGHDR and CDR2 as SFDVKD. The V segment lost 9 bases and the J segment 8 bases; nucleotides outside the gene matches: 10. The length of the CDR3 is 15 residues. In DNA, the CDR3 is TGTGCCACCGGGAATATAGCGGGAGGGCCTGGGGAGCTGTTTTTT. Amino acids: CATGNIAGGPGELFF.

The rearrangement links TRBV3-1 (or the pseudogene TRBV3-2) to TRBJ2-1; D might be TRBD2 (7 bases). V lost 5 bases, J lost 7 bases, and 21 bases lay in between. The CDR3 is 16 residues long. The germline V gene has CDR1 LGHDT and CDR2 YNNKEL (reference sequence). CDR3 in amino acids: CASSLQGGRGANEQFF. CDR3 nucleotides: TGTGCCAGCAGCTTACAGGGCGGGAGAGGTGCAAATGAGCAGTTCTTC.

The V and J genes are TRBV11-2 and TRBJ2-7; TRBD1 matches 9 bases. From germline, CDR1 is SGHAT and CDR2 FQNNGV. V shed 1 base, J shed 7 bases, and the junction held 8 bases outside the gene matches. The CDR3 spans 15 residues. The CDR3 loop is CASSLVPQGAKEQYF. The CDR3 region has the DNA TGTGCCAGCAGCTTAGTACCACAGGGGGCCAAGGAGCAGTACTTC. Using reference TRBV11-2 and TRBJ2-7 for the parts outside the CDR3, the full variable domain is EAGVAQSPRYKIIEKRQSVAFWCNPISGHATLYWYQQILGQGPKLLIQFQNNGVVDDSQLPKDRFSAERLKGVDSTLKIQPAKLEDSAVYLCASSLVPQGAKEQYFGPGTRLTVT.

The chain joins TRBV7-2 to TRBJ1-2, with TRBD1 identical over 7 bases. This CDR3 is built from 13 residues. Germline assignment: CDR1 SGHTA and CDR2 FQGNSA. The junction had 6 bases not matched to a gene; V was cut back by 5 bases and J by 6 bases. The CDR3 sequence is CASSQTDRDGYTF. The DNA of the CDR3 is TGTGCCAGCAGCCAGACAGACAGGGATGGCTACACCTTC. The full variable domain, completed using reference TRBV7-2 and TRBJ1-2, is GAGVSQSPSNKVTEKGKDVELRCDPISGHTALYWYRQSLGQGLEFLIYFQGNSAPDKSGLPSDRFSAERTGGSVSTLTIQRTQQEDSAVYLCASSQTDRDGYTFGSGTRLTVV.

This clone occurred a few times. V and J are TRBV6-4 and TRBJ2-1; 7 bases are shared with TRBD2. J was trimmed by 5 bases and V by 4 bases; bases with no gene match: 5. Germline CDR1 reads MRHNA; CDR2 reads SNTAGT. There are 14 residues in the CDR3. The CDR3 DNA reads as TGTGCCAGCAGTGCGAGCGGGGCCCACAATGAGCAGTTCTTC. It encodes CASSASGAHNEQFF.

The chain uses TRBV19 and TRBJ1-1; possibly TRBD1 for D (5 bases). Looked up from germline, CDR1 is LNHDA and CDR2 is SQIVND (reference sequence). The germline V and J ends were trimmed by 5 bases and 6 bases, with 19 bases remaining between them. This CDR3 comprises 15 residues. The CDR3 region is CASSPLGGVGAEAFF. CDR3 nucleotides: TGTGCCAGTAGTCCCTTGGGGGGGGTTGGCGCTGAAGCTTTCTTT.